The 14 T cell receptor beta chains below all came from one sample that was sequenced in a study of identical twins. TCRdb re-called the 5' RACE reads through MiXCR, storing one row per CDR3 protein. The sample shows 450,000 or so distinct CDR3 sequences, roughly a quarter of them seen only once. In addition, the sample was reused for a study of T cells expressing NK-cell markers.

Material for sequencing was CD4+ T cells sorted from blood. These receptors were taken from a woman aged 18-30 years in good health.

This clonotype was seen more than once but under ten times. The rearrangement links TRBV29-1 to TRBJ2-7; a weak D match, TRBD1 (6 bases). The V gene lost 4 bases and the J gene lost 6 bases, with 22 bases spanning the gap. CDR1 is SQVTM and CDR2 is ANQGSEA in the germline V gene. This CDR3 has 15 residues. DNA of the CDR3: TGCAGCGTTGGTGTTTTGGGCAGGGGTCGACTCGAGCAGTACTTC. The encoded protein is CSVGVLGRGRLEQYF.

As DNA, the CDR3 is TGCGCCAGTCAGAGCATCGGGGGCAACACCGGGGAGCTGTTTTTT. Protein product: CASQSIGGNTGELFF. The chain joins TRBV5-1 to TRBJ2-2; D might be TRBD1 or TRBD2, each matching 6 bases. Deletions cut 8 bases from V and 2 bases from J, with 16 bases between. This CDR3 is 15 amino acids long. Germline assignment: CDR1 SGHRS and CDR2 YFSETQ.

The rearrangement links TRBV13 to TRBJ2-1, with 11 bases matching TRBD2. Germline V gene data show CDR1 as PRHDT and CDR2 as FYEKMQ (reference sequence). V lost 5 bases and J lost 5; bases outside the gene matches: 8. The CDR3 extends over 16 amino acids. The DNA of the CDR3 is TGTGCCAGCAGCATTAGCGGGAGGGGACTCCACAATGAGCAGTTCTTC. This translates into CASSISGRGLHNEQFF. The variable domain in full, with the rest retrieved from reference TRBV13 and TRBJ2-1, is AAGVIQSPRHLIKEKRETATLKCYPIPRHDTVYWYQQGPGQDPQFLISFYEKMQSDKGSIPDRFSAQQFSDYHSELNMSSLELGDSALYFCASSISGRGLHNEQFFGPGTRLTVL.

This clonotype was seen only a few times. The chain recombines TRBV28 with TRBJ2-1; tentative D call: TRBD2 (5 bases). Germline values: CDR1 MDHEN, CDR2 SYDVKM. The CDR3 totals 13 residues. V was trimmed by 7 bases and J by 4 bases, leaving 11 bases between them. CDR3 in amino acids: CASTATSYNEQFF. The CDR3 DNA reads TGTGCCAGCACCGCCACTAGTTACAATGAGCAGTTCTTC. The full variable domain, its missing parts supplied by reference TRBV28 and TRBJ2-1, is DVKVTQSSRYLVKRTGEKVFLECVQDMDHENMFWYRQDPGLGLRLIYFSYDVKMKEKGDIPEGYSVSREKKERFSLILESASTNQTSMYLCASTATSYNEQFFGPGTRLTVL.

DNA for the CDR3: TGTGCCAGTAGTACCGCCTGGGCAAATGAGCAGTTCTTC. It yields the protein CASSTAWANEQFF. V and J are TRBV19 and TRBJ2-1, with unresolved D. The CDR3 contains 13 residues. Germline assignment: CDR1 LNHDA and CDR2 SQIVND (reference sequence). V was pared by 4 bases and J by 7 bases, with 11 bases between. The variable domain in full, completed from reference TRBV19 and TRBJ2-1, reads DGGITQSPKYLFRKEGQNVTLSCEQNLNHDAMYWYRQDPGQGLRLIYYSQIVNDFQKGDIAEGYSVSREKKESFPLTVTSAQKNPTAFYLCASSTAWANEQFFGPGTRLTVL.

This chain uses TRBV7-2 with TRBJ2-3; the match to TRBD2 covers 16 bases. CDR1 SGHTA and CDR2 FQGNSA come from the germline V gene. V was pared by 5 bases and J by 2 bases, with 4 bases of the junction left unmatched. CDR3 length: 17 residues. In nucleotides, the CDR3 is TGTGCCAGCAGCCCGGGACTAGCGGGAGGGGCCACAGATACGCAGTATTTT. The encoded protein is CASSPGLAGGATDTQYF.

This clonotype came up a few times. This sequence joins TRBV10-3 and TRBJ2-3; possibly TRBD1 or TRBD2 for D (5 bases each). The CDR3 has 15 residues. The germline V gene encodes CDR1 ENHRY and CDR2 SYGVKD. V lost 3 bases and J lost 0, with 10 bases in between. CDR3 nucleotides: TGTGCCATCAGTGACCCCGGGGCAAGCACAGATACGCAGTATTTT. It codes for CAISDPGASTDTQYF.

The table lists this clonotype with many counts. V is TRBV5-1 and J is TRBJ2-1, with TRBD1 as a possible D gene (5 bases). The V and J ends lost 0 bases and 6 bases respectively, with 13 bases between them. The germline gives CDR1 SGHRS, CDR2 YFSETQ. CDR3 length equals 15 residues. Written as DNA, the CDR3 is TGCGCCAGCAGCTTGGCCCCCAGGGAAGGCAATGAGCAGTTCTTC. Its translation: CASSLAPREGNEQFF.

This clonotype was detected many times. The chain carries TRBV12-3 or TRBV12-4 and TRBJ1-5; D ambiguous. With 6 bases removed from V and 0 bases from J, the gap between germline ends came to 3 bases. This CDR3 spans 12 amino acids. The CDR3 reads CASSPSNQPQHF. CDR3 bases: TGTGCCAGCAGCCCTAGCAATCAGCCCCAGCATTTT.

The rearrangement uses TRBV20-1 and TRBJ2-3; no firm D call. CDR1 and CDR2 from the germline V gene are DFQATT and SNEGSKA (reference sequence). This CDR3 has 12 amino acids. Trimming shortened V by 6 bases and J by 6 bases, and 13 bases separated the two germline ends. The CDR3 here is CSALYPADTQYF. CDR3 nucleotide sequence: TGCAGTGCCCTATACCCGGCCGATACGCAGTATTTT.

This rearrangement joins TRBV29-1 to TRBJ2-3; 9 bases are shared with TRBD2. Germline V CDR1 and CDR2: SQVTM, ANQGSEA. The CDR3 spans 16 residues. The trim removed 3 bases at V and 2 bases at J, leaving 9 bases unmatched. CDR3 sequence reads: CSVERASGANTDTQYF. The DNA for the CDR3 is TGCAGCGTTGAGAGGGCTAGCGGGGCGAACACAGATACGCAGTATTTT.

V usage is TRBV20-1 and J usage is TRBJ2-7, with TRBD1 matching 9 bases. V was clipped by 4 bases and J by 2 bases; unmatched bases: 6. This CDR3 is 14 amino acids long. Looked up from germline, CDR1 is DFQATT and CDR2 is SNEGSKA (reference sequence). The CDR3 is CSATGTGRTYEQYF. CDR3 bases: TGCAGTGCTACAGGGACAGGGAGGACCTACGAGCAGTACTTC.

Here the CDR3 DNA reads TGTGCCAGCAGCTTAACGGGACAGGGAGGCTATGGCTACACCTTC. Translated: CASSLTGQGGYGYTF. This chain joins TRBV7-3 and TRBJ1-2, with TRBD1 identical over 9 bases. The CDR3 runs to 15 residues. Trimming at V came to 0 bases and at J to 4 bases, leaving 3 bases not matched to a gene. Germline loops: CDR1 SGHTA, CDR2 FQGTGA.

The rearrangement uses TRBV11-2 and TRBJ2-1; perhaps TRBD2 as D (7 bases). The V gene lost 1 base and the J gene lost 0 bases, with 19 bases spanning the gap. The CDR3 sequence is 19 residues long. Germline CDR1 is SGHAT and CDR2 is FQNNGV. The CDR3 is CASSLGLLGGPSSYNEQFF. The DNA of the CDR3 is TGTGCCAGCAGCTTAGGCCTTCTGGGGGGGCCGAGCTCCTACAATGAGCAGTTCTTC.